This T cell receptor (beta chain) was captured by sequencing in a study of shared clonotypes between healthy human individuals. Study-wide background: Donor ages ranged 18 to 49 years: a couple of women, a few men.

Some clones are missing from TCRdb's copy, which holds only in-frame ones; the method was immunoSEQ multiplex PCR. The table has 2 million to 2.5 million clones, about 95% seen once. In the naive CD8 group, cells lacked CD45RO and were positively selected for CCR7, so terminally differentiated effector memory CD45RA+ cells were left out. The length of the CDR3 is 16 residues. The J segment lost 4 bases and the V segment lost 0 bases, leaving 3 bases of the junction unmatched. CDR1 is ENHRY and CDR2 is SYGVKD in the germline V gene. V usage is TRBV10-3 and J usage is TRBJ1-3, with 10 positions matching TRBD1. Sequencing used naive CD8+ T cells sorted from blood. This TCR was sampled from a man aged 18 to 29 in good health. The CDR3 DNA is TGTGCCATCAGTGAGTCGGGACAGGGGTCCGGAAACACCATATATTTT. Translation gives CAISESGQGSGNTIYF.